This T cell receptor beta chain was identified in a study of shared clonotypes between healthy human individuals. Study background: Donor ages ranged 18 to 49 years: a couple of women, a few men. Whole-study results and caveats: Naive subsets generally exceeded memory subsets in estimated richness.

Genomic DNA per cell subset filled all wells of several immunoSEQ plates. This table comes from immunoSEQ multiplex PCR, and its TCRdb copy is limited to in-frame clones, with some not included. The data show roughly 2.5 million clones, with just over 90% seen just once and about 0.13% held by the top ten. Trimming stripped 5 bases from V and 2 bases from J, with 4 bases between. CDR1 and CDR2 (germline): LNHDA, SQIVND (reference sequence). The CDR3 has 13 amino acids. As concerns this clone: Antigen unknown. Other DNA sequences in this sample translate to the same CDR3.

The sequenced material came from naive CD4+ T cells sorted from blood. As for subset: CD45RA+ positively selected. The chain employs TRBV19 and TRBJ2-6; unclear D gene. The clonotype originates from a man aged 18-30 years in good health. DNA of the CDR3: TGTGCCAGTAGTGAGACTGGGGCCAACGTCCTGACTTTC. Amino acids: CASSETGANVLTF.